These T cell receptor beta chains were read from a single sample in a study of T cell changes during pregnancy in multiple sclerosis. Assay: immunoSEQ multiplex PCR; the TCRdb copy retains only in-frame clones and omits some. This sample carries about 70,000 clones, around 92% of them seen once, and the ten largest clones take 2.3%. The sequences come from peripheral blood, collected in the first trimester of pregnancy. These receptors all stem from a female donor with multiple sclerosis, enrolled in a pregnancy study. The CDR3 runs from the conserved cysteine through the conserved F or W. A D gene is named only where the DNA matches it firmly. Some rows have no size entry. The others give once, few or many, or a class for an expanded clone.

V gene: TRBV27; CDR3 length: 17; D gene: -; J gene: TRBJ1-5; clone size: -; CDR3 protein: CASSFRVGNQGNQPQHF; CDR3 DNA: TGTGCCAGCAGTTTCCGGGTCGGGAATCAGGGCAATCAGCCCCAGCATTTT
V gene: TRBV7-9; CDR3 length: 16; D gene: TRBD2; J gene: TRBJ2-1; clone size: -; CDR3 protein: CASSRVLAGGNNEQFF; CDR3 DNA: TGTGCCAGCAGCCGAGTCCTAGCGGGGGGAAACAATGAGCAGTTCTTC
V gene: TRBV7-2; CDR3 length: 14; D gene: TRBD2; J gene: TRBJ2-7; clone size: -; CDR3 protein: CASSSGTRPYEQYF; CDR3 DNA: TGTGCCAGCAGCTCCGGGACTAGGCCCTACGAGCAGTACTTC
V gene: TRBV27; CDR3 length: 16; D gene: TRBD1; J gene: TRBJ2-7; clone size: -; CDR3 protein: CASNLGGGQGVYEQYF; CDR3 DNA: TGTGCCAGCAATCTCGGGGGGGGACAGGGGGTATACGAGCAGTACTTC
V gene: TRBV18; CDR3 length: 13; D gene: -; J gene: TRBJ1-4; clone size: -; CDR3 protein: CASSPVLNEKLFF; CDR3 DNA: TGTGCCAGCTCACCTGTCCTTAATGAAAAACTGTTTTTT
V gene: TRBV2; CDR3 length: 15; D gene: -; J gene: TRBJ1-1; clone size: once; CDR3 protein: CASFRWGQGHTEAFF; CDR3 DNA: TGTGCCAGCTTCCGGTGGGGGCAAGGTCACACTGAAGCTTTCTTT
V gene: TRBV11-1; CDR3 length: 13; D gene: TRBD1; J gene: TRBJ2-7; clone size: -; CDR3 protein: CASSLQGAGEQYF; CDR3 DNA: TGTGCCAGCAGCCTCCAGGGGGCGGGGGAGCAGTACTTC
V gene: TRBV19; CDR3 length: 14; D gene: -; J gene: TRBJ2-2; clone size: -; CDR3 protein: CASSIRANTGELFF; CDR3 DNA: TGTGCCAGTAGTATCAGGGCGAACACCGGGGAGCTGTTTTTT
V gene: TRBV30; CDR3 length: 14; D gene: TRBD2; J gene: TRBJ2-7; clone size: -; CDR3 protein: CAWSVPGGGYEQYF; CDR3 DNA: TGTGCCTGGAGTGTACCCGGGGGAGGGTACGAGCAGTACTTC
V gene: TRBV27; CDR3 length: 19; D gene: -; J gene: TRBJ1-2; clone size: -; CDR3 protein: CASSLIPPQTKGPNYGYTF; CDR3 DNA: TGTGCCAGCAGTTTAATCCCCCCCCAGACGAAGGGGCCTAACTATGGCTACACCTTC
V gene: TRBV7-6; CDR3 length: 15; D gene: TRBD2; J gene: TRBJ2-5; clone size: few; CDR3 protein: CASSPAGGPQETQYF; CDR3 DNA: TGTGCCAGCAGCCCAGCGGGGGGGCCTCAAGAGACCCAGTACTTC
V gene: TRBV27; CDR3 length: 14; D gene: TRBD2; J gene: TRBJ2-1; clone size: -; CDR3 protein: CASSLPGRANEQFF; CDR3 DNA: TGTGCCAGCAGTTTGCCTGGGAGGGCGAATGAGCAGTTCTTC
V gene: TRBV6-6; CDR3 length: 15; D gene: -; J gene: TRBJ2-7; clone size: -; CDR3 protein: CASSLQQGPSYEQYF; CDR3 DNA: TGTGCCAGCAGTCTACAGCAGGGCCCCTCCTACGAGCAGTACTTC
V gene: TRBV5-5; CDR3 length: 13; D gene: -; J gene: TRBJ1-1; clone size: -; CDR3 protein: CASSSRGSQEAFF; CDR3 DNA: TGTGCCAGCAGCTCCCGAGGGTCGCAGGAAGCTTTCTTT
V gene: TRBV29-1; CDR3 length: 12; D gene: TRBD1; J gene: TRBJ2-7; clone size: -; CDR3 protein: CSGWTGSSEQYF; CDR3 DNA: TGCAGCGGCTGGACAGGGAGCAGCGAGCAGTACTTC
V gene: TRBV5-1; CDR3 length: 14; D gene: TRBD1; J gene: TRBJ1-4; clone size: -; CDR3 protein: CASSLGSGQGELFF; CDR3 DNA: TGCGCCAGCAGCTTGGGATCCGGACAGGGCGAACTGTTTTTT
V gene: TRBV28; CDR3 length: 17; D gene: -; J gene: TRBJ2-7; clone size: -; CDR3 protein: CASSLPSGAPSPYEQYF; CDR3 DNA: TGTGCCAGCAGCTTGCCTTCGGGAGCCCCTAGCCCCTACGAGCAGTACTTC